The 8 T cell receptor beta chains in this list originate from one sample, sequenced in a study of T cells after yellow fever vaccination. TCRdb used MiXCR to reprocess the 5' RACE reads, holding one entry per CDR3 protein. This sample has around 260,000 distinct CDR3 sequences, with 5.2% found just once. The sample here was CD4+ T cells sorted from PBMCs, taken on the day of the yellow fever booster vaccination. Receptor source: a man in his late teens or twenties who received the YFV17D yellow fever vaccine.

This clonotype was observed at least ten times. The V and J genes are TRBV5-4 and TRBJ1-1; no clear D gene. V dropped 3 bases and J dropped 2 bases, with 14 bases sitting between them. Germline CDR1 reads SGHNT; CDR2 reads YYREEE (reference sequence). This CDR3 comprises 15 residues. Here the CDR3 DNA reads TGTGCCAGCAGCTCTCCCTGGGTAGGAAACACTGAAGCTTTCTTT. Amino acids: CASSSPWVGNTEAFF. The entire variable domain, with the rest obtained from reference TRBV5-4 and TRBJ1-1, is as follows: ETGVTQSPTHLIKTRGQQVTLRCSSQSGHNTVSWYQQALGQGPQFIFQYYREEENGRGNFPPRFSGLQFPNYSSELNVNALELDDSALYLCASSSPWVGNTEAFFGQGTRLTVV.

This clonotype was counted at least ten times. The CDR3 region is CAISGLGGSTEAFF. Written as DNA, the CDR3 is TGTGCCATCAGTGGCCTGGGGGGTAGCACTGAAGCTTTCTTT. The genes are TRBV10-3 and TRBJ1-1, with D possibly matching TRBD1 (5 bases). The CDR3 has 14 amino acids. Germline assignment: CDR1 ENHRY and CDR2 SYGVKD. Deletions cut 4 bases from V and 4 bases from J, with 13 bases between.

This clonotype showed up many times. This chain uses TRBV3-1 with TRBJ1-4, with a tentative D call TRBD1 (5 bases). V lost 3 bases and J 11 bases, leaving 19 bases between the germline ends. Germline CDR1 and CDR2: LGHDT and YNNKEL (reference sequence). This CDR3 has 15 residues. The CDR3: CASSQAWDPAGKLFF. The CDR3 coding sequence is TGTGCCAGCAGCCAGGCCTGGGACCCTGCGGGCAAACTGTTTTTT.

The CDR3 nucleotides read TGTGCCAGCAGTCCTGGAGGGAATTCCTACGAGCAGTACTTC. It codes for CASSPGGNSYEQYF. The chain carries TRBV6-5 and TRBJ2-7; D is possibly TRBD2 (6 bases). V lost 5 bases, J lost 1 base, and 12 bases lay in between. Germline V gene lookup returns CDR1 MNHEY and CDR2 SVGAGI. The CDR3 loop spans 14 amino acids.

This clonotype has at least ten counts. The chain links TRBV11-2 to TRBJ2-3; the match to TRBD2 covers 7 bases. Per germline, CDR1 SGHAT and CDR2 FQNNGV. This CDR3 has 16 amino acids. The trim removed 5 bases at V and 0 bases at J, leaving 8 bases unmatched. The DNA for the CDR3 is TGTGCCAGCAGCGGAGGGCTAGCGGTGAGCACAGATACGCAGTATTTT. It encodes CASSGGLAVSTDTQYF. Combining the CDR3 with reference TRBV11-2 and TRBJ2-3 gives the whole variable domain EAGVAQSPRYKIIEKRQSVAFWCNPISGHATLYWYQQILGQGPKLLIQFQNNGVVDDSQLPKDRFSAERLKGVDSTLKIQPAKLEDSAVYLCASSGGLAVSTDTQYFGPGTRLTVL.

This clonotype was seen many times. CDR3 bases: TGTGCCAGCAGCCGAATAGCGGGTTCGGACTACAATGAGCAGTTCTTC. Residues: CASSRIAGSDYNEQFF. This chain uses TRBV4-2 with TRBJ2-1, with 7 positions matching TRBD2. With 4 bases clipped from V and 3 bases from J, the junction kept 9 bases outside the gene matches. Germline V gives CDR1 LGHNA, CDR2 YNFKEQ. The CDR3 is 16 amino acids.

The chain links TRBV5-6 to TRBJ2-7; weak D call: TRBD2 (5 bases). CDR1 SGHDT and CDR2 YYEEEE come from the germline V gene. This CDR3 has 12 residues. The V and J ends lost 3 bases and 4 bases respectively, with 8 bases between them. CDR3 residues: CASSYGLYEQYF. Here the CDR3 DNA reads TGTGCCAGCAGCTATGGACTTTACGAGCAGTACTTC.

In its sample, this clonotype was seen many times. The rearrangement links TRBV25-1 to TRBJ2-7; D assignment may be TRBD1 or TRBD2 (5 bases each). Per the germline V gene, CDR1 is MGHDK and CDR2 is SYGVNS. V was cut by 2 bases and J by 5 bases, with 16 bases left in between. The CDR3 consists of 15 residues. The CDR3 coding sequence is TGTGCCAGCAGTGAAGGTGGGGGTGGGCCTGACGAGCAGTACTTC. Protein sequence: CASSEGGGGPDEQYF.